The following is a T cell receptor beta chain sequence with its context. The data belong to a study of Graves' ophthalmopathy and Graves' hyperthyroidism. At the level of the study: The collection of peripheral blood took place at initial diagnosis, before any treatment.

Excluded: other autoimmune disease, uncontrolled infection, pregnancy or lactation. The source of the PBMCs was 8 to 10 ml of fresh peripheral blood. The CDR3 spans 16 residues. V shed 6 bases, J shed 9 bases, and the junction held 18 bases outside the gene matches. Germline values: CDR1 MNHEY, CDR2 SMNVEV (reference sequence). Amplification from RNA transcripts yielded the TCR beta CDR3 regions. Second-round multiplex PCR came after a first-round RT-PCR that employed HTBI primers. MiXCR was run by TCRdb on the multiplex PCR reads, yielding one entry per CDR3 protein. Seen here are under 800,000 distinct CDR3 sequences, 20% to 25% observed once, and the top ten hold approximately 7%.

Sequencing was done on a sample of peripheral blood. The receptor was derived from a young woman with stable Graves' hyperthyroidism. Some clones in this sample may be carry-over from other donors' samples. The chain couples TRBV27 to TRBJ1-1, with 8 bases fitting TRBD1. CDR3 in amino acids: CASRQNFRGLKVKAFF. CDR3 in DNA: TGTGCCAGCAGACAGAACTTCAGGGGGCTGAAGGTAAAAGCTTTCTTT.